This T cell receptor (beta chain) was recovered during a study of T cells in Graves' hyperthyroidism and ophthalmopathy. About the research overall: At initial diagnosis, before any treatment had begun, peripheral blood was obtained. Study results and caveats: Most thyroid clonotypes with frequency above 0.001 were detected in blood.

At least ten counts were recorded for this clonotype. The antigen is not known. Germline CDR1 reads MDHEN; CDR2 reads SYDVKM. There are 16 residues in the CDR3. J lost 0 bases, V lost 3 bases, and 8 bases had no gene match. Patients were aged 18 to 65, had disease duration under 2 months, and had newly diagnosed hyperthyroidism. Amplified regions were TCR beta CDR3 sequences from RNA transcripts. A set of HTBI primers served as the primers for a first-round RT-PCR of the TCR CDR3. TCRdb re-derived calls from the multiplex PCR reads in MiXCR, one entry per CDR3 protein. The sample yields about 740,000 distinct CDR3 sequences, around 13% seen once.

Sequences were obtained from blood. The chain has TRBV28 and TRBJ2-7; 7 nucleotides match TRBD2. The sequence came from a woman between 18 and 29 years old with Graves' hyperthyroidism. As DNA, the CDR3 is TGTGCCAGCAGTTTCCCCCTAGCGGCGAGCTCCTACGAGCAGTACTTC. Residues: CASSFPLAASSYEQYF. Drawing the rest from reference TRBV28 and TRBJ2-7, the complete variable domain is DVKVTQSSRYLVKRTGEKVFLECVQDMDHENMFWYRQDPGLGLRLIYFSYDVKMKEKGDIPEGYSVSREKKERFSLILESASTNQTSMYLCASSFPLAASSYEQYFGPGTRLTVT.